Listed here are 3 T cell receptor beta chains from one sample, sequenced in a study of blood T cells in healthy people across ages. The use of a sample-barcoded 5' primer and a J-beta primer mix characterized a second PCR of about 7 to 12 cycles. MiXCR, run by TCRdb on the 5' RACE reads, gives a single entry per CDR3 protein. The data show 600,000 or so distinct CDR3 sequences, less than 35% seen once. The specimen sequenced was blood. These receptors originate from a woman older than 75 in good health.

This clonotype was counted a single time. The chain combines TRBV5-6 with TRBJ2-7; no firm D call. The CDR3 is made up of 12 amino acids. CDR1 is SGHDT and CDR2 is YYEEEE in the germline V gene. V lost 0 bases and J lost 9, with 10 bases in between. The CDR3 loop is CASSLADGGQYF. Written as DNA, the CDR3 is TGTGCCAGCAGCTTGGCCGACGGTGGGCAGTACTTC.

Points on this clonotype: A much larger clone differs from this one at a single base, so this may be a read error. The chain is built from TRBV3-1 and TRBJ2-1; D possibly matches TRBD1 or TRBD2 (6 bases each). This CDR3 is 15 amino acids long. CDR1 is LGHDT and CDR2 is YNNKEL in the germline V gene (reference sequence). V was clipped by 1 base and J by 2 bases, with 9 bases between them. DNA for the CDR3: TGTGCCAGCAGCCAAGCGGAGGGGGCCTACAATGAGCAGTTCTTC. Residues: CASSQAEGAYNEQFF.

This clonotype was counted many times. The CDR3 is CASSEQDTQYF. CDR3 coding DNA: TGTGCCAGCTCCGAGCAAGATACGCAGTATTTT. The chain uses TRBV18 and TRBJ2-3, with unresolved D. This CDR3 has 11 residues. V dropped 6 bases and J dropped 5 bases, with 6 bases sitting between them. Germline-derived CDR1 and CDR2 are KGHSH and LQKENI.